The 22 T cell receptor beta chains below all came from one sample that was sequenced in a study of cytomegalovirus exposure and HLA in healthy donors. The PCR used 60 Vbeta and 13 Jbeta primers. Only in-frame clones appear in the TCRdb table, and some are missing; sequencing was by immunoSEQ multiplex PCR. Here the sample spans approximately 100,000 clones, 70% to 80% being singletons. The sample consisted of PBMCs. These receptors all stem from a woman aged 18-30 years in good health and CMV-seropositive.

This clone has only a few counts. The chain links TRBV9 to TRBJ1-1; a weak D match, TRBD1 (6 bases). The CDR3 has 16 amino acids. Germline-derived CDR1 and CDR2 are SGDLS and YYNGEE. V lost 5 bases and J 1 base, leaving 18 bases between the germline ends. CDR3 bases: TGTGCCAGCAGTGCAAGGTCGTTAGGGGGGAACACTGAAGCTTTCTTT. This gives the protein CASSARSLGGNTEAFF.

This clone was recorded a few times. This chain uses TRBV27 with TRBJ2-7, with 9 bases lining up with TRBD1. Unmatched junction bases numbered 14, after V lost 5 bases and J lost 6 bases. The CDR3 covers 16 residues. CDR1 and CDR2 (germline): MNHEY, SMNVEV (reference sequence). CDR3 loop: CASSLVPGTGMPEQYF. The CDR3, as DNA: TGTGCCAGCAGTCTGGTACCAGGGACAGGGATGCCCGAGCAGTACTTC.

The chain carries TRBV7-8 and TRBJ1-2; no reliable D call. The CDR3 runs 15 residues. Looked up from germline, CDR1 is SGHVS and CDR2 is FQNEAQ. V lost 0 bases to trimming and J lost 1 base, with 9 bases between them. The CDR3 protein is CASSLAPGDNYGYTF. The CDR3, as DNA: TGTGCCAGCAGCTTAGCCCCCGGAGATAACTATGGCTACACCTTC.

This chain joins TRBV28 and TRBJ2-7; possibly TRBD2 for D (5 bases). Germline V gives CDR1 MDHEN, CDR2 SYDVKM. The V end lost 10 bases, the J end lost 0 bases, and 10 bases lay between the germline ends. This CDR3 spans 12 amino acids. The CDR3 DNA follows: TGTGCCACGGACCGGGACTCCTACGAGCAGTACTTC. This codes for CATDRDSYEQYF.

The CDR3 reads CSVDRGSEGTEAFF. In DNA form, the CDR3 reads TGCAGCGTCGACAGGGGGAGCGAGGGCACTGAAGCTTTCTTT. This chain joins TRBV29-1 and TRBJ1-1; 9 nucleotides line up with TRBD1. With 6 bases clipped from V and 4 bases from J, the junction kept 9 bases outside the gene matches. The CDR3 runs 14 residues. CDR1 and CDR2 from the germline V gene are SQVTM and ANQGSEA.

The J gene is TRBJ2-7, the V gene TRBV6-6; tentative D call: TRBD2 (6 bases). V dropped 6 bases and J dropped 5 bases, with 14 bases sitting between them. The V gene's germline CDR1 is MNHNY and CDR2 SVGAGI (reference sequence). The CDR3 is made up of 13 amino acids. CDR3 nucleotides: TGTGCCAGCAGGATCGGGAGCCCGGACGAGCAGTACTTC. It codes for CASRIGSPDEQYF.

The V gene is TRBV4-3, the J gene TRBJ2-7; TRBD2 aligns across 7 bases. This CDR3 has 17 residues. The germline V gene has CDR1 LGHNA and CDR2 YSLEER. The trim removed 0 bases at V and 0 bases at J, leaving 8 bases unmatched. CDR3 DNA sequence: TGCGCCAGCAGCCAAGATCACAGAGGACTAGACTCCTACGAGCAGTACTTC. It encodes CASSQDHRGLDSYEQYF.

The rearrangement links TRBV7-2 to TRBJ1-5; no definite D call. The CDR3 runs 12 residues. The germline gives CDR1 SGHTA, CDR2 FQGNSA. V dropped 5 bases and J dropped 5 bases, with 7 bases sitting between them. The chain's CDR3 is CASSPRDQPQHF. CDR3 DNA sequence: TGTGCCAGCAGCCCGAGGGATCAGCCCCAGCATTTT.

DNA for the CDR3: TGTGCCAGCAGTTTAGGGACTAGCGGGACCGGGGAGCTGTTTTTT. Amino acid sequence: CASSLGTSGTGELFF. This sequence joins TRBV27 and TRBJ2-2; TRBD2 aligns across 12 bases. Germline V gene lookup returns CDR1 MNHEY and CDR2 SMNVEV (reference sequence). V gave up 2 bases and J gave up 5 bases; unmatched junction bases: 0. This CDR3 is built from 15 residues.

The chain has TRBV9 and TRBJ2-7; 9 bases map to TRBD1. The CDR3 contains 15 residues. CDR1 and CDR2 (germline): SGDLS, YYNGEE. V was pared by 3 bases and J by 2 bases, with 6 bases of the junction left unmatched. In nucleotides, the CDR3 is TGTGCCAGCAGCGCCGGACAGGGGCCTACCTACGAGCAGTACTTC. Translation gives CASSAGQGPTYEQYF.

This clone was detected only a few times. The J gene is TRBJ2-1, the V gene TRBV6-5; no reliable D call. The V and J ends lost 0 bases and 6 bases respectively, with 6 bases between them. Germline CDR1 is MNHEY and CDR2 is SVGAGI. There are 13 residues in the CDR3. CDR3 DNA: TGTGCCAGCAGTTACTCTGAGGCCAATGAGCAGTTCTTC. Amino acids: CASSYSEANEQFF.

The chain employs TRBV28 and TRBJ2-7; 10 nucleotides match TRBD1. Germline CDR1 reads MDHEN; CDR2 reads SYDVKM. Trimming at V came to 6 bases and at J to 1 base, leaving 6 bases not matched to a gene. The CDR3 consists of 15 residues. The CDR3 here is CASRSGQGGSYEQYF. The CDR3 region has the DNA TGTGCCAGCAGGAGCGGACAGGGGGGATCCTACGAGCAGTACTTC.

The CDR3 protein is CASSQDLSDSPYEQYF. CDR3 sequence (DNA): TGTGCCAGCAGCCAAGATCTCTCTGACAGCCCCTACGAGCAGTACTTC. The chain combines TRBV14 with TRBJ2-7; TRBD1 might be the D (5 bases). Per the germline V gene, CDR1 is SGHDN and CDR2 is FVKESK. The CDR3 spans 16 residues. V was pared by 0 bases and J by 2 bases, with 14 bases between.

The rearrangement links TRBV6-1 to TRBJ1-2; D gene uncertain. CDR3 size: 13 residues. The V and J ends lost 1 base and 2 bases respectively, with 5 bases between them. Germline V CDR1 and CDR2: MNHNS, SASEGT. The CDR3 spells CASSEVQNYGYTF. The CDR3 DNA follows: TGTGCCAGCAGTGAAGTACAGAACTATGGCTACACCTTC.

This clone was recorded only once. The DNA for the CDR3 is TGCGCCAGCAGCGACGGGACTAGCGGGAGTTTCACAGATACGCAGTATTTT. It is translated as CASSDGTSGSFTDTQYF. V gene TRBV5-1 combines with J gene TRBJ2-3; 14 positions match TRBD2. After removal of 4 bases from V and 2 bases from J, the junction contained 6 bases not matched to a gene. The CDR3 extends over 17 amino acids. CDR1 and CDR2 from the germline V gene are SGHRS and YFSETQ. The full variable domain, completed using reference TRBV5-1 and TRBJ2-3, is KAGVTQTPRYLIKTRGQQVTLSCSPISGHRSVSWYQQTPGQGLQFLFEYFSETQRNKGNFPGRFSGRQFSNSRSEMNVSTLELGDSALYLCASSDGTSGSFTDTQYFGPGTRLTVL.

V and J are TRBV4-1 and TRBJ2-6; TRBD1 agrees at 9 bases. The CDR3 is 20 amino acids. Germline V gene sequence: CDR1 MGHRA, CDR2 YSYEKL. The J segment lost 0 bases and the V segment lost 0 bases, leaving 9 bases of the junction unmatched. This CDR3 is CASSQDPRQGDHSGANVLTF. Here the CDR3 DNA reads TGCGCCAGCAGCCAAGACCCTCGACAGGGGGACCACTCTGGGGCCAACGTCCTGACTTTC.

The rearrangement joins TRBV6-6 to TRBJ2-7, with no clear D. CDR1 is MNHNY and CDR2 is SVGAGI in the germline V gene (reference sequence). Trimming cost V 7 bases and J 1 base, with 14 bases left between them. The length of the CDR3 is 14 residues. The CDR3 DNA sequence: TGTGCCAGCACCTCCCCCCGAGCATCCTACGAGCAGTACTTC. Amino acid sequence: CASTSPRASYEQYF.

The chain combines TRBV7-3 with TRBJ2-7, with 12 bases that match TRBD2. This CDR3 spans 15 amino acids. The germline CDR1 and CDR2 sequences are SGHTA and FQGTGA. The trim removed 3 bases at V and 1 base at J, leaving 1 base unmatched. CDR3 nucleotide sequence: TGTGCCAGCAGCTTGACTAGCGGGAGTTCCTACGAGCAGTACTTC. Its translation: CASSLTSGSSYEQYF.

This clone was seen just once. The gene calls are TRBV2 and TRBJ2-7; D is unresolved. V was cut by 1 base and J by 7 bases, with 8 bases left in between. Germline assignment: CDR1 SNHLY and CDR2 FYNNEI. The CDR3 runs 12 residues. The CDR3 region has the DNA TGTGCCAGCAGTGAAGTGGGCCTGGAGCAGTACTTC. Its protein product is CASSEVGLEQYF.

The CDR3 spells CAWGGLADNEQFF. The CDR3 DNA reads TGTGCCTGGGGTGGACTAGCGGACAATGAGCAGTTCTTC. This sequence joins TRBV30 and TRBJ2-1, with TRBD2 matching over 10 bases. CDR1 GTSNPN and CDR2 SVGIG come from the germline V gene (reference sequence). J gave up 5 bases and V 5 bases, and 3 bases lay outside the gene matches. This CDR3 is 13 amino acids long.

The chain has TRBV7-7 and TRBJ2-2; 11 positions agree with TRBD1. There are 17 residues in the CDR3. Germline trimming cut 5 bases from V and 3 bases from J; bases unmatched to any gene: 8. The germline CDR1 and CDR2 sequences are SSHAT and FNYEAQ (reference sequence). This chain's CDR3 is CASSPRTGGPDTGELFF. In DNA, the CDR3 is TGTGCCAGCAGCCCCAGGACAGGGGGCCCGGACACCGGGGAGCTGTTTTTT.

The rearrangement uses TRBV5-6 and TRBJ2-1; D possibly corresponds to TRBD2 (6 bases). This CDR3 has 16 amino acids. CDR1 is SGHDT, CDR2 YYEEEE, per germline. V lost 2 bases and J lost 0, with 12 bases in between. The CDR3 region has the DNA TGTGCCAGCAGCTTCCGGACTACAAGCTCCTACAATGAGCAGTTCTTC. This encodes CASSFRTTSSYNEQFF.